A single sample gave rise to the 22 T cell receptor beta chains below, sequenced in a study of cytomegalovirus exposure and HLA in healthy donors. PCR primers comprised 60 Vbeta and 13 Jbeta primers. Only in-frame clones appear in the TCRdb table, and some are missing; sequencing was by immunoSEQ multiplex PCR. The sample includes about 98,000 clones, about 81% of them seen just once. The specimen sequenced was PBMCs. Source of these receptors: a man aged 40-55 years in good health and CMV-seronegative.

V and J are TRBV29-1 and TRBJ1-2; D unclear. Germline-derived CDR1 and CDR2 are SQVTM and ANQGSEA. V lost 2 bases to trimming and J lost 4 bases, with 8 bases between them. The CDR3 loop spans 12 amino acids. The CDR3 DNA follows: TGCAGCGTTGAAATTCAAGCCTATGGCTACACCTTC. Translation gives CSVEIQAYGYTF.

The chain links TRBV9 to TRBJ1-4; perhaps TRBD1 as D (5 bases). Germline V gives CDR1 SGDLS, CDR2 YYNGEE. The CDR3 sequence is 12 residues long. Trimming removed 4 bases at V and 8 bases at J, with 9 bases between. CDR3 loop: CASSNDSEKLFF. The CDR3 coding sequence is TGTGCCAGCAGCAACGACAGCGAAAAACTGTTTTTT.

This clone is a singleton in its sample. This chain links TRBV27 with TRBJ2-5; D is possibly TRBD1 (6 bases). The CDR3 consists of 13 residues. V lost 6 bases and J 1 base, leaving 9 bases between the germline ends. CDR1 is MNHEY and CDR2 is SMNVEV in the germline V gene (reference sequence). As DNA, the CDR3 is TGTGCCAGCAGATACAGGGTCCAAGAGACCCAGTACTTC. Translated, it gives CASRYRVQETQYF.

The CDR3 DNA reads as TGTGCCAGTAGTACGGTGGTGCGGGAGCGAATTAACTATGGCTACACCTTC. This encodes CASSTVVRERINYGYTF. The J gene is TRBJ1-2, the V gene TRBV19; no definite D call. V lost 4 bases and J 1 base, leaving 19 bases between the germline ends. The CDR3 spans 17 residues. From germline, CDR1 is LNHDA and CDR2 SQIVND (reference sequence).

The gene calls are TRBV10-3 and TRBJ1-3; TRBD1 might be the D (6 bases). This CDR3 spans 16 amino acids. Germline V gene data show CDR1 as ENHRY and CDR2 as SYGVKD. Trimming removed 1 base from V and 0 bases from J, with 10 bases in between. The CDR3 DNA is TGTGCCATCAGTGAGTTGGGGGCCAACTCTGGAAACACCATATATTTT. Translation: CAISELGANSGNTIYF.

With regard to this clone: This same CDR3 is encoded by further DNA sequences in the sample. J is TRBJ1-1 and V is TRBV7-9; no reliable D call. Germline V gene sequence: CDR1 SEHNR, CDR2 FQNEAQ (reference sequence). CDR3 length: 13 amino acids. V was cut by 1 base and J by 0 bases, with 3 bases left in between. The CDR3 sequence is CASSLDMNTEAFF. The CDR3 DNA sequence: TGTGCCAGCAGCTTAGACATGAACACTGAAGCTTTCTTT.

This chain links TRBV2 with TRBJ2-3, with 8 bases identical to TRBD2. CDR1 and CDR2 (germline): SNHLY, FYNNEI. The ends lost 9 bases at V and 2 bases at J; junction bases unmatched: 34. The CDR3 spans 23 residues. CDR3 sequence (DNA): TGTGCCAGGAGGAACAGGGCTAGCCTGGGCGGGGGGCCCGAAGACAAGACCACAGATACGCAGTATTTT. It is translated as CARRNRASLGGGPEDKTTDTQYF. Full variable domain (remainder filled in from reference TRBV2 and TRBJ2-3): EPEVTQTPSHQVTQMGQEVILRCVPISNHLYFYWYRQILGQKVEFLVSFYNNEISEKSEIFDDQFSVERPDGSNFTLKIRSTKLEDSAMYFCARRNRASLGGGPEDKTTDTQYFGPGTRLTVL.

The chain has TRBV7-8 and TRBJ2-7; 7 nucleotides line up with TRBD1. The CDR3 runs 16 residues. Trimming removed 3 bases from V and 5 bases from J; junction bases left unmatched: 13. Germline V CDR1 and CDR2: SGHVS, FQNEAQ. The CDR3 coding sequence is TGTGCCAGCAGCTTTTGGGGACAGTCATTAGGGGACGAGCAGTACTTC. Its translation is CASSFWGQSLGDEQYF.

The chain uses TRBV28 and TRBJ1-1; 7 nucleotides line up with TRBD1. V lost 5 bases, J lost 6 bases, and 9 bases stayed unmatched. This CDR3 has 14 amino acids. Per the germline V gene, CDR1 is MDHEN and CDR2 is SYDVKM. CDR3 nucleotide sequence: TGTGCCAGCAGTCTAACGACAGGGTTAGCTGAAGCTTTCTTT. Translated: CASSLTTGLAEAFF.

The gene calls are TRBV6-5 and TRBJ2-1, with 8 bases that match TRBD2. This CDR3 has 13 amino acids. Trimming removed 6 bases from V and 9 bases from J; junction bases left unmatched: 7. Germline values: CDR1 MNHEY, CDR2 SVGAGI. The DNA for the CDR3 is TGTGCCAGCAGGGTCAGCGGGGGAGGTGAGCAGTTCTTC. Translated, it gives CASRVSGGGEQFF.

The V gene is TRBV9, the J gene TRBJ2-2; D is undetermined. Between the trimmed V and J ends, which lost 3 bases and 7 bases, there was a span of 7 bases. This CDR3 comprises 12 residues. The germline V gene encodes CDR1 SGDLS and CDR2 YYNGEE. Written as DNA, the CDR3 is TGTGCCAGCAGCGGTCATTTCGGGGAGCTGTTTTTT. Translating it yields CASSGHFGELFF. The complete variable domain, with remaining parts taken from reference TRBV9 and TRBJ2-2, reads DSGVTQTPKHLITATGQRVTLRCSPRSGDLSVYWYQQSLDQGLQFLIQYYNGEERAKGNILERFSAQQFPDLHSELNLSSLELGDSALYFCASSGHFGELFFGEGSRLTVL.

The chain combines TRBV7-8 with TRBJ1-1; 7 nucleotides agree with TRBD1. Unmatched junction bases numbered 11, after V lost 4 bases and J lost 3 bases. The germline V gene encodes CDR1 SGHVS and CDR2 FQNEAQ. CDR3 length equals 16 residues. The DNA for the CDR3 is TGTGCCAGCAGCTACATGGACAGGCTGATGGACACTGAAGCTTTCTTT. It translates to CASSYMDRLMDTEAFF. Full variable domain (rest looked up from reference TRBV7-8 and TRBJ1-1): GAGVSQSPRYKVAKRGQDVALRCDPISGHVSLFWYQQALGQGPEFLTYFQNEAQLDKSGLPSDRFFAERPEGSVSTLKIQRTQQEDSAVYLCASSYMDRLMDTEAFFGQGTRLTVV.

The CDR3 sequence: CASKERSYSNQPQHF. For the CDR3, the DNA is TGTGCCAGCAAAGAAAGGAGTTATAGCAATCAGCCCCAGCATTTT. The chain has TRBV6-1 and TRBJ1-5; D is unresolved. Germline V gene data show CDR1 as MNHNS and CDR2 as SASEGT. The V end lost 7 bases, the J end lost 0 bases, and 13 bases lay between the germline ends. The CDR3 has 15 amino acids.

This chain links TRBV6-6 with TRBJ1-1; D remains ambiguous. The CDR3 has 14 amino acids. V was trimmed by 0 bases and J by 1 base, leaving 6 bases between them. Germline V lookup: CDR1 MNHNY, CDR2 SVGAGI (reference sequence). CDR3 amino acids: CASSYSGENTEAFF. The CDR3 DNA sequence: TGTGCCAGCAGTTACTCCGGGGAGAACACTGAAGCTTTCTTT.

The chain links TRBV9 to TRBJ1-2, with a tentative D call TRBD1 (6 bases). The CDR3 has 14 amino acids. Germline lookup yields CDR1 SGDLS and CDR2 YYNGEE. Trimming pared 0 bases from V and 8 bases from J, leaving 14 bases between. CDR3 bases: TGTGCCAGCAGCGTAGGTGACAGGTCCTTCGGCTACACCTTC. Protein sequence: CASSVGDRSFGYTF.

The chain is built from TRBV15 and TRBJ1-5; D ambiguous. With 4 bases removed from V and 5 bases from J, the gap between germline ends came to 9 bases. Germline assignment: CDR1 LNHNV and CDR2 YYDKDF (reference sequence). The CDR3 runs to 13 residues. The CDR3 DNA reads TGTGCCACCAGCATCCCCGGGGATCAGCCCCAGCATTTT. Protein: CATSIPGDQPQHF.

The chain uses TRBV28 and TRBJ2-5, with TRBD1 matching 11 bases. Judging by the DNA end, TRBJ2-7 fits better; the J call may be wrong. Germline CDR1 and CDR2: MDHEN and SYDVKM. There are 16 residues in the CDR3. The CDR3 sequence is CASSTPGDRGGYEQYF. The CDR3 DNA follows: TGTGCCAGCAGTACACCCGGGGACAGGGGGGGATACGAGCAGTACTTC.

This chain joins TRBV7-2 and TRBJ2-1, with 8 bases aligning to TRBD1. The germline CDR1 and CDR2 sequences are SGHTA and FQGNSA. Trimming cost V 1 base and J 7 bases; bases outside gene matches: 6. The CDR3 spans 15 residues. The CDR3 region has the DNA TGTGCCAGCAGCTTAGTAACTACAGGGGGGAATGAGCAGTTCTTC. It specifies CASSLVTTGGNEQFF.

The gene calls are TRBV5-1 and TRBJ1-2; D uncertain. Looked up from germline, CDR1 is SGHRS and CDR2 is YFSETQ. V lost 7 bases, J lost 1 base, and 17 bases lay in between. The CDR3 has 15 residues. The CDR3 here is CASGPNRNFNYGYTF. CDR3 coding DNA: TGCGCCAGCGGTCCCAACAGAAACTTTAACTATGGCTACACCTTC. Supplemented by reference TRBV5-1 and TRBJ1-2, the full variable domain reads KAGVTQTPRYLIKTRGQQVTLSCSPISGHRSVSWYQQTPGQGLQFLFEYFSETQRNKGNFPGRFSGRQFSNSRSEMNVSTLELGDSALYLCASGPNRNFNYGYTFGSGTRLTVV.

The genes are TRBV4-1 and TRBJ2-7; 7 nucleotides agree with TRBD1. J lost 6 bases, V lost 0 bases, and 5 bases had no gene match. Germline CDR1 reads MGHRA; CDR2 reads YSYEKL. The CDR3 runs 14 residues. In DNA form, the CDR3 reads TGCGCCAGCAGCCAAGAATGGAACAGGGGCGAGCAGTACTTC. Its protein product is CASSQEWNRGEQYF.

The CDR3 DNA follows: TGTGCCTGGCGAAACTCGGAAGAGACCCAGTACTTC. This encodes CAWRNSEETQYF. The J gene is TRBJ2-5, the V gene TRBV30; D ambiguous. Germline CDR1 GTSNPN, CDR2 SVGIG (reference sequence). Trimming cost V 5 bases and J 3 bases, with 10 bases left between them. This CDR3 region has 12 residues.

In its sample, this clone was seen a few times. This chain joins TRBV5-4 and TRBJ1-6; D possibly corresponds to TRBD1 (5 bases). The germline CDR1 and CDR2 sequences are SGHNT and YYREEE (reference sequence). V was cut by 3 bases and J by 10 bases, with 23 bases left in between. The CDR3 consists of 17 residues. The CDR3 DNA follows: TGTGCCAGCAGCTCCGGCGGGGCGTTAGCCGGGAACTCACCCCTCCACTTT. The encoded protein is CASSSGGALAGNSPLHF.